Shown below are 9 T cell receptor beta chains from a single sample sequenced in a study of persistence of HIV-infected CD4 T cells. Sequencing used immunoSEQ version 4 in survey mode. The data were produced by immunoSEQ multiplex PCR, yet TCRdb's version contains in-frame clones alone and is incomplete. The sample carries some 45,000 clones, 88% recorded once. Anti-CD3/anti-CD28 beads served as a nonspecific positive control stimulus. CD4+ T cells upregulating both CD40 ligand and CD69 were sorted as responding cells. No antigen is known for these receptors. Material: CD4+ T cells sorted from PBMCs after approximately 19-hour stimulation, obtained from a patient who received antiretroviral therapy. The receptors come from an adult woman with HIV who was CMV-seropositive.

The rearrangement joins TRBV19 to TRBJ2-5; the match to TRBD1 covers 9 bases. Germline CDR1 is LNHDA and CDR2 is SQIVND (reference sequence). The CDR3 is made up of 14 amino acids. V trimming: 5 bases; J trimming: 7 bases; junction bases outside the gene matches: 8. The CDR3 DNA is TGTGCCAGTAGTCTCCGCGGACAGGGGCCGACCCAGTACTTC. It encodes CASSLRGQGPTQYF.

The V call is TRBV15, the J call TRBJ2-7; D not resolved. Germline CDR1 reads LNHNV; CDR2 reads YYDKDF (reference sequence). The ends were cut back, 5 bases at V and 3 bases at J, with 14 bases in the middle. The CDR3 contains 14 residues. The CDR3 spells CATSLVLGLYEQYF. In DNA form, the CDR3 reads TGTGCCACCAGCCTTGTCCTTGGTCTCTACGAGCAGTACTTC.

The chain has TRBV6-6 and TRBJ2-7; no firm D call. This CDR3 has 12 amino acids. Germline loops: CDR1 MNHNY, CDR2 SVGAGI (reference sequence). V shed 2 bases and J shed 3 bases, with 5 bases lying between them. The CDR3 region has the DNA TGTGCCAGCAGTTACCCCGGCTACGAGCAGTACTTC. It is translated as CASSYPGYEQYF.

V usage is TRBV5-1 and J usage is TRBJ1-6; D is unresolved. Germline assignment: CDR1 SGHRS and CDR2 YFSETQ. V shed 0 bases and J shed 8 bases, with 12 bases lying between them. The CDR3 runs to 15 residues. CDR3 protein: CASSLDSFRYSPLHF. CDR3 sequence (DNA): TGCGCCAGCAGCTTGGATTCGTTCCGATATTCACCCCTCCACTTT.

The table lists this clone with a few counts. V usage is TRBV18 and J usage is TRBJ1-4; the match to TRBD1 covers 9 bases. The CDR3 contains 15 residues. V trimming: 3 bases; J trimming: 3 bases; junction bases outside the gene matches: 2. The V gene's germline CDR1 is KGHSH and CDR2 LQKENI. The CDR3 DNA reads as TGTGCCAGCTCACCCAACAGGGGGCCTAATGAAAAACTGTTTTTT. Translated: CASSPNRGPNEKLFF.

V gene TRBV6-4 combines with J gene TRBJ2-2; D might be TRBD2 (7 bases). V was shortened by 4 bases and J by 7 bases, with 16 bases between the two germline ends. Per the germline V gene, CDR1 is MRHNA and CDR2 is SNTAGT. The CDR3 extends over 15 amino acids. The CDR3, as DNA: TGTGCCAGCAGTGTCTCCGGGGGGCCCAGCGGGGAGCTGTTTTTT. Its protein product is CASSVSGGPSGELFF.

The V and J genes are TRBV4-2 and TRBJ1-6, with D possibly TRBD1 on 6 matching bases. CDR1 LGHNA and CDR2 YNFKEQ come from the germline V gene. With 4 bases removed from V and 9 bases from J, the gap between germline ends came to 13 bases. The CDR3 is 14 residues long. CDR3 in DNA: TGTGCCAGCAGCCGCCTTACAGGGAGTTCACCCCTCCACTTT. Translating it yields CASSRLTGSSPLHF.

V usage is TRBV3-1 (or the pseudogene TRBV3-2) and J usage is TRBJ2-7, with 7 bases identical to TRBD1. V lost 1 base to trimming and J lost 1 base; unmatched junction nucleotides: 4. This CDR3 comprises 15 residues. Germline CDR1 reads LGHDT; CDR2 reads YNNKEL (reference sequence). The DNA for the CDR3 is TGTGCCAGCAGCCAAGGGCAGGGGGTTTCCTACGAGCAGTACGTC. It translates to CASSQGQGVSYEQYV.

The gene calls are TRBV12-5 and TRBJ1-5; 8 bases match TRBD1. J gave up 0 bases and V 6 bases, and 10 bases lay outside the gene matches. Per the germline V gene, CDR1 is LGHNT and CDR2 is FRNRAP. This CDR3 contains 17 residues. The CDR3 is CASGPTRTGYSNQPQHF. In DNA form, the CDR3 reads TGTGCTAGTGGCCCTACCAGGACAGGGTATAGCAATCAGCCCCAGCATTTT.